The rows below give T cell receptor beta chains drawn from one sample of a study of blood T cell repertoires in COVID-19. TCRdb's copy holds only in-frame clones and misses some; the assay was immunoSEQ multiplex PCR. The data contain about 400,000 clones, 88% of them singletons. What was sequenced was PBMCs or T cells enriched from blood (not recorded which). The receptors derive from a woman aged 25-40 years with acute COVID-19. The CDR3 runs from the conserved cysteine through the conserved F or W. Each record gives: J gene, V gene, clone size, D gene, CDR3 DNA, CDR3 protein. The D gene is left open where the match is weak. A clone size is listed for some rows: how often the clone was seen (once, few, many), or a class if it is expanded.

>TRBJ1-1|TRBV5-1|NA|NA
TGCGCCAGCTACGACTATCTTCATGAAGCTTTCTTT
CASYDYLHEAFF
>TRBJ1-1|TRBV10-2|NA|NA
TGCGCCAGCAGTGTAGAGGTCCTGAACACTGAAGCTTTCTTT
CASSVEVLNTEAFF
>TRBJ1-6|TRBV4-3|NA|NA
TGCGCCAGCAGCCAATACGTAAACACCGAAAGCTCCTATAATTCACCCCTCCACTTT
CASSQYVNTESSYNSPLHF
>TRBJ1-1|TRBV4-1|NA|NA
TGCGCCAGCAGCCATTTGAGGGACACTGAAGCTTTCTTT
CASSHLRDTEAFF
>TRBJ1-5|TRBV12-3/TRBV12-4|NA|NA
TGTGCCAGCAGTTTAGCGGCCAATCAGCCCCAGCATTTT
CASSLAANQPQHF
>TRBJ2-1|TRBV7-8|NA|TRBD2
TGTGCCAGCAGCTTAGGTGGGGCCGGGACTAGCGATTACAATGAGCAGTTCTTC
CASSLGGAGTSDYNEQFF
>TRBJ1-5|TRBV18|NA|NA
TGTGCCAGCTCGGAGGGACTCGATAGGCCCCAGCATTTT
CASSEGLDRPQHF
>TRBJ2-1|TRBV2|NA|NA
TGTGCCAGCTCGCCATGGAGAGAAAGTTGGAATGAGCAGTTCTTC
CASSPWRESWNEQFF
>TRBJ1-6|TRBV5-6|NA|NA
TGTGCCAGCGAAGTTAAGGGGAATTCACCCCTCCACTTT
CASEVKGNSPLHF
>TRBJ1-2|TRBV14|NA|TRBD1
TGTGCCAGCAGCCAACTGACAGGGCCCTATGGCTACACCTTC
CASSQLTGPYGYTF
>TRBJ2-1|TRBV9|NA|NA
TGTGCCAGCAGCGAACACCCCATCGGGGGGCGAGTGGACGAGCAGTTCTTC
CASSEHPIGGRVDEQFF
>TRBJ1-1|TRBV5-1|NA|TRBD1
TGCGCCAGCAACGAGCGATCCGGGACAGCAAACACTGAAGCTTTCTTT
CASNERSGTANTEAFF
>TRBJ2-1|TRBV2|NA|NA
TGTGCCAGCAGTAGAAACAGTTACAATGAGCAGTTCTTC
CASSRNSYNEQFF
>TRBJ1-1|TRBV7-2|NA|TRBD1
TGTGCCAGCAGCACGACAGGGAGGAAGGACACTGAAGCTTTCTTT
CASSTTGRKDTEAFF
>TRBJ1-3|TRBV4-1|few|NA
TGCGCCAGCAGCCAAGTTGGGAGCTCTGGAAACACCATATATTTT
CASSQVGSSGNTIYF
>TRBJ1-3|TRBV9|NA|TRBD1
TGTGCCAGCACCCAGGGGGCTGCTGGAAACACCATATATTTT
CASTQGAAGNTIYF
>TRBJ2-1|TRBV29-1|NA|NA
TGCAGCGTTGATAATTCAGGATGGGGGCCCAATGAGCAGTTCTTC
CSVDNSGWGPNEQFF
>TRBJ2-7|TRBV12-3/TRBV12-4|NA|NA
TGTGCCAGCAGTTTAGGGGGACAACCAGACTTC
CASSLGGQPDF
>TRBJ1-2|TRBV7-8|NA|TRBD1
TGTGCCAGCAGCTTGGCAGGGGGCTTGTATGGCTACACCTTC
CASSLAGGLYGYTF
>TRBJ2-7|TRBV18|NA|NA
TGTGCCAGCTCAGCTCGCGGGATCTCCTACGAGCAGTACTTC
CASSARGISYEQYF
>TRBJ1-4|TRBV5-6|few|TRBD1
TGTGCCAGCAGCTTGAGGGGGACAGCCCTTAGGGAAAAACTGTTTTTT
CASSLRGTALREKLFF
>TRBJ2-1|TRBV7-2|NA|TRBD2
TGTGCCAGCAGCTTGACCCGGGGGGGCTGGAATGAGCAGTTCTTC
CASSLTRGGWNEQFF
>TRBJ1-2|TRBV27|NA|NA
TGTGCCAGCAGTTCCTCTAGAGGGCCTAACTATGGCTACACCTTC
CASSSSRGPNYGYTF
>TRBJ1-4|TRBV28|NA|TRBD1
TGTGCCAGCAGTATCGACAGGGTTCGGGAAAAACTGTTTTTT
CASSIDRVREKLFF
>TRBJ1-3|TRBV30|NA|NA
TGTGCCTGGAGTGTTGGGAGCTCTGGAAACACCATATATTTT
CAWSVGSSGNTIYF
>TRBJ2-1|TRBV9|NA|NA
TGTGCCAGCAGCGTAGAAGGGACAAAGCAGTTCTTC
CASSVEGTKQFF
>TRBJ1-5|TRBV19|NA|TRBD1
TGTGCCAGTAGTGCTTTCCGACAGGGAGATCAGCCCCAGCATTTT
CASSAFRQGDQPQHF
>TRBJ1-1|TRBV5-1|NA|NA
TGCGCCAGCAGCTCTACAGGGAACCCTCCCGTCACTGAAGCTTTCTTT
CASSSTGNPPVTEAFF
>TRBJ2-3|TRBV7-2|few|NA
TGTGCCAGCAGCTTAAGGTGGGGGGATGGAGCAGATACGCAGTATTTT
CASSLRWGDGADTQYF
>TRBJ1-2|TRBV24-1|NA|TRBD1
TGTGCCACCAGTGATACGACAGGGTTCTATGGCTACACCTTC
CATSDTTGFYGYTF
>TRBJ1-6|TRBV30|NA|TRBD1
TGTGCCGGACAGGGGAACAATTCACCCCTCCACTTT
CAGQGNNSPLHF
>TRBJ2-7|TRBV28|NA|TRBD2
TGTGCCAGCAGTTTGGGGCTAGCGGGGGGGCCGTACGAGCAGTACTTC
CASSLGLAGGPYEQYF
>TRBJ1-2|TRBV5-4|NA|TRBD1
TGTGCCAGCAGCCCATCTTGGACAGGCCCTAACTATGGCTACACCTTC
CASSPSWTGPNYGYTF
>TRBJ1-4|TRBV19|NA|TRBD1
TGTGCCGTCAAAGGGGGCGCGGGTGAAAAACTGTTTTTT
CAVKGGAGEKLFF
>TRBJ1-6|TRBV9|NA|NA
TGTGCTCAGGGGTGGCAGGTTAATTCACCCCTCCACTTT
CAQGWQVNSPLHF
>TRBJ2-7|TRBV7-2|NA|TRBD1
TGTGCCAGCAGCATTCTGGGACAGGGAAACTACGAGCAGTACTTC
CASSILGQGNYEQYF
>TRBJ2-2|TRBV7-2|once|TRBD1
TGTGCCAGCAGCCTACAGGGGGGTGGCACCGGGGAGCTGTTTTTT
CASSLQGGGTGELFF